A selection of T cell receptor beta chains follows, all from one sample in a study of blood T cell repertoires in COVID-19. Method: immunoSEQ multiplex PCR; TCRdb's copy keeps in-frame clones and lacks some. The sample shows more than 200,000 clones, approximately 80% of them seen only once. The sample was peripheral blood. The receptors were sampled from a man in his forties with acute or convalescent COVID-19. The CDR3 runs from the conserved cysteine through the conserved F or W. Fields, in order: V gene, J gene, CDR3 length, CDR3 protein.

V gene: TRBV29-1; J gene: TRBJ1-1; CDR3 length: 11; CDR3 protein: CSVEQGTEAFF
V gene: TRBV25-1; J gene: TRBJ2-3; CDR3 length: 16; CDR3 protein: CASSDPLGLAADTQYF
V gene: TRBV14; J gene: TRBJ2-7; CDR3 length: 13; CDR3 protein: CASSQVGQAEQYF
V gene: TRBV24-1; J gene: TRBJ2-3; CDR3 length: 14; CDR3 protein: CATSDIGPTDTQYF
V gene: TRBV7-2; J gene: TRBJ1-4; CDR3 length: 15; CDR3 protein: CASSGTGTTNEKLFF
V gene: TRBV29-1; J gene: TRBJ1-2; CDR3 length: 13; CDR3 protein: CSVEGQGTYGYTF
V gene: TRBV21-1; J gene: TRBJ1-2; CDR3 length: 15; CDR3 protein: CASSKAQQGPYGYTF
V gene: TRBV29-1; J gene: TRBJ1-2; CDR3 length: 13; CDR3 protein: CSVEGPDTYGYTF
V gene: TRBV14; J gene: TRBJ2-3; CDR3 length: 16; CDR3 protein: CASSQDHSRRGDTQYF
V gene: TRBV4-1; J gene: TRBJ2-3; CDR3 length: 18; CDR3 protein: CASSQLPQGLFSTDTQYF
V gene: TRBV27; J gene: TRBJ1-2; CDR3 length: 13; CDR3 protein: CASSWGRNYGYTF
V gene: TRBV27; J gene: TRBJ2-7; CDR3 length: 15; CDR3 protein: CASSPGLAGVYEQYF
V gene: TRBV2; J gene: TRBJ1-2; CDR3 length: 15; CDR3 protein: CASSEAGQGLYGYTF
V gene: TRBV9; J gene: TRBJ2-5; CDR3 length: 13; CDR3 protein: CASSVGTTETQYF
V gene: TRBV7-9; J gene: TRBJ2-1; CDR3 length: 17; CDR3 protein: CASSLSRLAGFYNEQFF
V gene: TRBV11-2; J gene: TRBJ2-2; CDR3 length: 14; CDR3 protein: CASSPSGSAGELFF
V gene: TRBV19; J gene: TRBJ1-4; CDR3 length: 16; CDR3 protein: CASSLDRGSTNEKLFF
V gene: TRBV9; J gene: TRBJ2-1; CDR3 length: 15; CDR3 protein: CASSVELAGGLEQFF